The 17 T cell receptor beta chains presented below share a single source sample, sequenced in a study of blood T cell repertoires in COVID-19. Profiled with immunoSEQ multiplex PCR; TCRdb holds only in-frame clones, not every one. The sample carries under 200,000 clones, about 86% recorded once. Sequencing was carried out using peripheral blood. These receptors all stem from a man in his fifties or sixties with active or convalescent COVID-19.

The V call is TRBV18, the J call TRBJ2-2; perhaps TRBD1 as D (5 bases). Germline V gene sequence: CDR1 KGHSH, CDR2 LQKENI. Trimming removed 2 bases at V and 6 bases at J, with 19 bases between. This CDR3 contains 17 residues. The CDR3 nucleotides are TGTGCCAGCTCACCAAACAGTGGAGACTTAGGGGCCGGGGAGCTGTTTTTT. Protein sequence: CASSPNSGDLGAGELFF.

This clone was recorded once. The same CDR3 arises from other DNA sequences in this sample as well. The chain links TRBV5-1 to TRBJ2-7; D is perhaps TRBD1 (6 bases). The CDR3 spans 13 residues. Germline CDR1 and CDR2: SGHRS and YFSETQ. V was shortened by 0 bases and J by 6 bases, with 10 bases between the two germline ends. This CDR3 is CASSLGQGGEQYF. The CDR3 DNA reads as TGCGCCAGCAGCTTGGGCCAAGGGGGCGAGCAGTACTTC.

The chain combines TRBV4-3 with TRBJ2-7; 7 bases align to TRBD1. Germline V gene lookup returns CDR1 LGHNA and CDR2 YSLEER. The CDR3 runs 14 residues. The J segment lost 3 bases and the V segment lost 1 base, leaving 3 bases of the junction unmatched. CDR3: CASSQVQGVYEQYF. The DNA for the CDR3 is TGCGCCAGCAGCCAAGTCCAGGGGGTCTACGAGCAGTACTTC.

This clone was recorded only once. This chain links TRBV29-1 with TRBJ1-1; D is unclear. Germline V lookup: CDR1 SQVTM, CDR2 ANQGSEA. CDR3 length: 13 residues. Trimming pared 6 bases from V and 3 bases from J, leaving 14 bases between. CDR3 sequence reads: CSVHRIVYTEAFF. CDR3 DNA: TGCAGCGTGCACAGAATTGTGTACACTGAAGCTTTCTTT.

The CDR3 coding sequence is TGTGCCAGCAGCCAAGTGGGTGGACAGGGGGCTTACGAGCAGTACTTC. This gives the protein CASSQVGGQGAYEQYF. This chain connects TRBV4-2 to TRBJ2-7; TRBD1 agrees at 11 bases. Trimming removed 1 base from V and 4 bases from J; junction bases left unmatched: 6. The CDR3 runs 16 residues. CDR1 LGHNA and CDR2 YNFKEQ come from the germline V gene.

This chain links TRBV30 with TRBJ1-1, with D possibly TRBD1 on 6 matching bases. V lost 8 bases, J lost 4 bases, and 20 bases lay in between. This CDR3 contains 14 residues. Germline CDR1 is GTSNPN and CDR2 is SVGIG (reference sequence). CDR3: CAREEWGGPTEAFF. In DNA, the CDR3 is TGTGCCCGGGAGGAGTGGGGGGGGCCCACTGAAGCTTTCTTT.

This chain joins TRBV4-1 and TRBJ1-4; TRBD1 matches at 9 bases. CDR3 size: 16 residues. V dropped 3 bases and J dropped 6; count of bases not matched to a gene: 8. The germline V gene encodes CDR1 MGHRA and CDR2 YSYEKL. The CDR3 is CASSQALQGAYEKLFF. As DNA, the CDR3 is TGCGCCAGCAGCCAGGCGCTACAGGGGGCCTATGAAAAACTGTTTTTT.

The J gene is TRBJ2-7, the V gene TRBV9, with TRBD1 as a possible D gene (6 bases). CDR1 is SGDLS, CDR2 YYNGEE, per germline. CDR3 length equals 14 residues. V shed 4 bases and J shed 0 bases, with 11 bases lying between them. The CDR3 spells CASSIRQDSYEQYF. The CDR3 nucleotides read TGTGCCAGCAGCATCCGACAGGACTCCTACGAGCAGTACTTC.

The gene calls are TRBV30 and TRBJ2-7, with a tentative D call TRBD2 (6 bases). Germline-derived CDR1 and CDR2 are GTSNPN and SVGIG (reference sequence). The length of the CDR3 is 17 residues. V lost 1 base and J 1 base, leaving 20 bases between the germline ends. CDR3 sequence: CAWSAPGIAAFSYEQYF. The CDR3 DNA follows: TGTGCCTGGAGTGCCCCCGGGATAGCGGCATTTTCCTACGAGCAGTACTTC.

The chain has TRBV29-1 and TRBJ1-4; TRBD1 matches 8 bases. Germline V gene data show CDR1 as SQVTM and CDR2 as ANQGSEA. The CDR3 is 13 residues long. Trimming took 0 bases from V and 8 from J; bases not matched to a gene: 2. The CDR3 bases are TGCAGCGTTGAAGATGGGACAGGCGAAAAACTGTTTTTT. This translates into CSVEDGTGEKLFF.

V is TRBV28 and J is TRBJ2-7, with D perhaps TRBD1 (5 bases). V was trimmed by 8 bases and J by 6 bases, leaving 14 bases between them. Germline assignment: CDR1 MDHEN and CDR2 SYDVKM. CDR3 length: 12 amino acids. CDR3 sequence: CASGAARGEQYF. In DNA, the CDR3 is TGTGCCAGCGGGGCGGCTCGAGGCGAGCAGTACTTC.

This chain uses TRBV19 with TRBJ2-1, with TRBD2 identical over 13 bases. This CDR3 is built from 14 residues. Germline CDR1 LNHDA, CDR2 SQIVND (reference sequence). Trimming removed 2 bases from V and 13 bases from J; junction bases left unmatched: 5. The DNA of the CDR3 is TGTGCCAGTAGTATAACTAGCGGGAGGGCCCGACAGTTCTTC. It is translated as CASSITSGRARQFF.

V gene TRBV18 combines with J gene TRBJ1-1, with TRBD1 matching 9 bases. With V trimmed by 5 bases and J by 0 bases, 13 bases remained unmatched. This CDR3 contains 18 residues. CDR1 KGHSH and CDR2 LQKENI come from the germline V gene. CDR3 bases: TGTGCCAGCTCATCCAGGGGCTCTGGGACAGGGATGAACACTGAAGCTTTCTTT. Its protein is CASSSRGSGTGMNTEAFF.

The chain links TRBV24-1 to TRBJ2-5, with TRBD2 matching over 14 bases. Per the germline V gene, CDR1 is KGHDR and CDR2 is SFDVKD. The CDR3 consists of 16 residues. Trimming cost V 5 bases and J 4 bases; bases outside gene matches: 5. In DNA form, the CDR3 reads TGTGCCACCAGTGTTGGGGGACTAGCGGGGGTAGAGACCCAGTACTTC. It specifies CATSVGGLAGVETQYF.

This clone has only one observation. CDR3 nucleotide sequence: TGTGCCAGCAGCACATTGACTAGCGGGGAGGCCACCGGGGAGCTGTTTTTT. Protein sequence: CASSTLTSGEATGELFF. V is TRBV7-2 and J is TRBJ2-2, with TRBD2 matching 11 bases. J gave up 4 bases and V 5 bases, and 9 bases lay outside the gene matches. This CDR3 has 17 residues. Per the germline V gene, CDR1 is SGHTA and CDR2 is FQGNSA.

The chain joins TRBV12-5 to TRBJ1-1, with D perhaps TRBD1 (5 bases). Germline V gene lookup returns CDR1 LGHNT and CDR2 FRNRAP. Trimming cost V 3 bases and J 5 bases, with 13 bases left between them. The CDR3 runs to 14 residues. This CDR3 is CASGFGRAGTEAFF. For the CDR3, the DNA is TGTGCTAGTGGTTTTGGCAGGGCGGGGACTGAAGCTTTCTTT. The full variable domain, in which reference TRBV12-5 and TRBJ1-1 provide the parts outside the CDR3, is DARVTQTPRHKVTEMGQEVTMRCQPILGHNTVFWYRQTMMQGLELLAYFRNRAPLDDSGMPKDRFSAEMPDATLATLKIQPSEPRDSAVYFCASGFGRAGTEAFFGQGTRLTVV.

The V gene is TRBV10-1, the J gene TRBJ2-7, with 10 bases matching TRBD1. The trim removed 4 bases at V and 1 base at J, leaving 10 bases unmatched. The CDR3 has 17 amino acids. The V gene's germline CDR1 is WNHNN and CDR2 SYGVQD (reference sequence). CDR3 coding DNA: TGCGCCAGCAGTGGAACTATCGGGACAGGGGTTTCCTACGAGCAGTACTTC. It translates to CASSGTIGTGVSYEQYF.